The entry below describes one T cell receptor (beta chain). The target antigen is unknown. The PCR contained 60 Vbeta and 13 Jbeta primers. Using immunoSEQ multiplex PCR, the repertoire was profiled, and TCRdb retains in-frame clones only, with some absent. The sample carries some 130,000 clones, around 80% recorded once. Germline V gene sequence: CDR1 SEHNR, CDR2 FQNEAQ (reference sequence). Trimming pared 1 base from V and 0 bases from J, leaving 10 bases between. This CDR3 is built from 16 residues. The data stem from a study of cytomegalovirus exposure and HLA in healthy donors. Study-wide points: Later on, analysis showed that most CMV-associated TCR beta chains appeared to be HLA-restricted. In an earlier analysis, most TCR beta V segments were productive about 87% or about 30% of the time.

V gene TRBV7-9 combines with J gene TRBJ2-4, with D unclear. The sample comprised PBMCs. This receptor was taken from a man aged 18 to 29 in good health and CMV-seronegative. CDR3 residues: CASSLVVDLAKNIQYF. CDR3 bases: TGTGCCAGCAGCTTAGTGGTTGACTTAGCCAAAAACATTCAGTACTTC. The whole variable domain, remainder taken from reference TRBV7-9 and TRBJ2-4, is DTGVSQNPRHKITKRGQNVTFRCDPISEHNRLYWYRQTLGQGPEFLTYFQNEAQLEKSRLLSDRFSAERPKGSFSTLEIQRTEQGDSAMYLCASSLVVDLAKNIQYFGAGTRLSVL.